The source of this TCR beta chain is a study of Ad26.COV2.S vaccination and SARS-CoV-2 variants (dated by TCRdb to the early 2020s). Regarding the research as a whole: Donors in the vaccine arm were drawn from COV1001, a phase I-IIa trial of Ad26.COV2.S in healthy adults that was multicentre, randomized, double-blind and placebo-controlled. Ad26.COV2.S was administered intramuscularly at 5 x 10^10 or 1 x 10^11 viral particles, either as a single shot or as two shots given 56 days apart. TCRbeta repertoire sequencing was used to assess the specificity and breadth of SARS-CoV-2-reactive T cell receptors after Ad26.COV2.S vaccination. The TCR-sequenced set comprised around 30 samples: some 19 Ad26.COV2.S vaccine recipients, 5 placebo recipients and 8 SARS-CoV-2 convalescent individuals. Participants in the trial were split at random into five groups of five each, receiving low-dose or high-dose Ad26.COV2.S once or twice, or else placebo on both occasions. Throughout the experiments and outcome assessment, investigators stayed blinded to trial group allocation.

The study at large found these results: After vaccination, substantial breadth of spike-specific CD8+ and CD4+ T cell responses was reported. Vaccine and placebo recipients had similar non-spike TCR breadth, a finding consistent with the vaccine containing only spike. Compared with placebo recipients, Ad26.COV2.S recipients showed higher spike-specific TCR breadth (P = 0.0014). The study was not powered for comparison of responses between vaccine doses or regimens. It was noted by the authors that total T cell responses may have been underestimated by the TCR breadth and depth analyses.

The germline V gene (reference sequence) specifies LGHDT as CDR1 and YNNKEL as CDR2. V lost 3 bases and J lost 4 bases; the stretch between them is 4 bases long. The CDR3 numbers 12 residues from cysteine through phenylalanine. Only the CDR3 region is kept as DNA, spanning 36 bases read in frame from base 1. On this clone: It lacks a known antigen. No per-base quality is available; no much larger clone lies one base away. The sample holds other DNA sequences that translate to the same CDR3.

The treatment or condition label for this specimen denotes: 19 received Ad26.COV2.S at low or high dose, single or two shots; 5 received placebo; per-sample allocation not given. For vaccine and placebo recipients, the sequenced repertoires came from samples collected on day 63 after the first injection. Between 29 July and 7 August 2020, Cohort 1b enrolled about 27 adults aged 18-55 years at one site in Boston, USA. Ad26.COV2.S was a replication-incompetent adenovirus type 26 vector expressing a prefusion-stabilized SARS-CoV-2 spike protein from the original Wuhan strain. The immunoSEQ Assay was used to sequence TCRbeta CDR3 regions. After extraction, genomic DNA underwent amplification by bias-controlled multiplex PCR, followed by high-throughput sequencing. The study's own analysis went as follows. To quantify the absolute abundance of every unique TCRbeta CDR3 region, sequences were collapsed and filtered. T cell fraction was estimated by normalizing TCRbeta template counts to usable DNA, with usable DNA measured through amplification of reference genes found in all nucleated cells. Repertoire TCRs were annotated as SARS-CoV-2-specific when V gene, CDR3 amino acid sequence and J gene were exactly matched to a known reactive TCR set. The reference SARS-CoV-2 TCR set came from MIRA and was filtered for enrichment in COVID-19-positive ImmuneCODE repertoires, removing public or cross-reactive TCRs. Using the MIRA antigens, annotated TCRs were further analysed by specific ORF or by position within an ORF. Breadth was defined as annotated unique rearrangements over total unique productive rearrangements; depth was the summed frequency of those rearrangements. Two-sided Wilcoxon rank-sum tests were used to compare TCR breadth between groups. The immuneACCESS repertoire file appears here via TCRdb, limited to in-frame rearrangements. These files lack a portion of the clones; in checked studies, under half of the deficit traces to unresolved V genes, and the cause of the others is not known. V and J calls and clone size are given by that table; D and trimming were obtained from the DNA. For this sample the table gives about 680,000 clones, of which roughly 90% were detected only once. Together, the top ten hold about 1.5% of the sample.

The sample here was peripheral blood, taken in a trial of Ad26.COV2.S vaccine versus placebo. The sequence derives from a person aged 18-60 years who received the Ad26.COV2.S COVID-19 vaccine or a placebo. The rearrangement combines TRBV3-1 (or the pseudogene TRBV3-2) with TRBJ2-1, with no confidently assigned D gene. This receptor has the CDR3 CASSQEYNEQFF. In nucleotides, the sequence is TGTGCCAGCAGCCAGGAATACAATGAGCAGTTCTTC.